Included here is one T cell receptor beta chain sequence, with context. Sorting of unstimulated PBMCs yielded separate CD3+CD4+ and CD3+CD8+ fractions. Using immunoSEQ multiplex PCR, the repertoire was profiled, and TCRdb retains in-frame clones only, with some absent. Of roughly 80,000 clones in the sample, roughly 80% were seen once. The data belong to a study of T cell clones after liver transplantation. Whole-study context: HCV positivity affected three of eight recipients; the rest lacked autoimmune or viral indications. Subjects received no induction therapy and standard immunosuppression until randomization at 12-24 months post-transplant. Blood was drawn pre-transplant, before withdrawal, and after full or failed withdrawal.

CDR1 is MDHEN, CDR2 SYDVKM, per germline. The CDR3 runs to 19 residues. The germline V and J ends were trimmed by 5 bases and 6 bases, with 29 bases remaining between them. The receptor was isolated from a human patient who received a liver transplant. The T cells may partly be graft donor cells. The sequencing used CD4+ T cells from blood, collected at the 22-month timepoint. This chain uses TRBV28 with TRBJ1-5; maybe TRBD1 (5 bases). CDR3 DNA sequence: TGTGCCAGCAGTGGGCCCGGGACCTACGGGGCAGAAGGCGGTCAGCCCCAGCATTTT. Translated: CASSGPGTYGAEGGQPQHF.